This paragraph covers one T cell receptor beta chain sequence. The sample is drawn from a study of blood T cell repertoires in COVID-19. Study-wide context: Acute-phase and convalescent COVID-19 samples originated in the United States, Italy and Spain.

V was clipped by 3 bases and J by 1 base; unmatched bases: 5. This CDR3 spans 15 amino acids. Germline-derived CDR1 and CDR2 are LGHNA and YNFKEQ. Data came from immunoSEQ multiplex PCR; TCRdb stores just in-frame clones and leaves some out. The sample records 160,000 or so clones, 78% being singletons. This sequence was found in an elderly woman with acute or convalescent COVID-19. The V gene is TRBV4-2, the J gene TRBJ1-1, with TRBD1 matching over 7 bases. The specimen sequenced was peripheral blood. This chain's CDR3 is CASSQAGTANTEAFF. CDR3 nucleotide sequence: TGTGCCAGCAGCCAGGCCGGGACAGCGAACACTGAAGCTTTCTTT.